These 17 T cell receptor beta chains share one sample of origin, sequenced in a study of blood T cell repertoires in COVID-19 (TCRdb year 2020). Receptor amplification or capture employed the immunoSEQ multiplex PCR assay. TCRdb provides this immuneACCESS table in a form limited to in-frame rearrangements. Some clones are lacking; in checked studies, under half of them reflect an unresolved V gene, and why the rest are absent is not known. The sample includes about 170,000 clones, with approximately 86% observed a single time. Jointly, the top ten make up around 3.5% of the sample. The sample comprised peripheral blood. These receptor sequences come from a man between 65 and 85 years old with acute or convalescent COVID-19.

This chain uses TRBV2 with TRBJ1-6, with 7 bases matching TRBD1. From germline, CDR1 is SNHLY and CDR2 FYNNEI. Losses at the gene ends were 8 bases for V and 6 bases for J; bases not matched to a gene: 4. CDR3 length: 13 residues. Here the CDR3 DNA reads TGTGCCAGCGTGGGACAGATTAATTCACCCCTCCACTTT. As protein: CASVGQINSPLHF.

The genes are TRBV5-1 and TRBJ2-3; TRBD2 matches 9 bases. The germline CDR1 and CDR2 sequences are SGHRS and YFSETQ. The CDR3 consists of 15 residues. Trimming cost V 0 bases and J 5 bases; bases outside gene matches: 4. The CDR3, as DNA: TGCGCCAGCAGCTTGGGGACTAGCGACCTAGATACGCAGTATTTT. Translating it yields CASSLGTSDLDTQYF.

The chain couples TRBV4-3 to TRBJ1-6, with D perhaps matching TRBD1 (5 bases). CDR3 size: 14 residues. Germline V lookup: CDR1 LGHNA, CDR2 YSLEER. V was trimmed by 4 bases and J by 7 bases, leaving 11 bases between them. In nucleotides, the CDR3 is TGCGCCAGCAGCCGCGGGACGGCAAATTCACCCCTCCACTTT. Its translation is CASSRGTANSPLHF.

J is TRBJ1-6 and V is TRBV7-8; 7 nucleotides match TRBD1. V shed 2 bases, J shed 7 bases, and the junction held 11 bases outside the gene matches. The germline CDR1 and CDR2 sequences are SGHVS and FQNEAQ. The CDR3 totals 17 residues. The CDR3 DNA is TGTGCCAGCAGCTTACTATCGACCGGGACAGCCAATTCACCCCTCCACTTT. Translation: CASSLLSTGTANSPLHF.

The J gene is TRBJ2-5, the V gene TRBV7-9; D call uncertain. CDR1 is SEHNR, CDR2 FQNEAQ, per germline (reference sequence). The CDR3 loop spans 12 amino acids. The V and J ends lost 8 bases and 2 bases respectively, with 9 bases between them. In nucleotides, the CDR3 is TGTGCCAGCGGTGATCGGCAAGAGACCCAGTACTTC. It specifies CASGDRQETQYF.

This sequence joins TRBV18 and TRBJ2-5; TRBD1 matches at 8 bases. Germline CDR1 is KGHSH and CDR2 is LQKENI. V dropped 4 bases and J dropped 1; count of bases not matched to a gene: 5. This CDR3 is 15 amino acids long. CDR3 sequence: CASSLADRVQETQYF. The CDR3 region has the DNA TGTGCCAGCTCACTAGCGGACAGGGTCCAAGAGACCCAGTACTTC.

The rearrangement links TRBV7-9 to TRBJ1-3; possibly TRBD1 for D (6 bases). Trimming stripped 5 bases from V and 1 base from J, with 12 bases between. Germline lookup yields CDR1 SEHNR and CDR2 FQNEAQ (reference sequence). The CDR3 consists of 15 residues. The CDR3 sequence: CASSAHRDSGNTIYF. The CDR3 bases are TGTGCCAGCAGCGCCCACAGGGATTCTGGAAACACCATATATTTT.

This clone is a singleton in its sample. This rearrangement joins TRBV5-1 to TRBJ2-2, with 9 bases that match TRBD1. J was trimmed by 3 bases and V by 0 bases; bases with no gene match: 3. The CDR3 is 16 residues long. The germline CDR1 and CDR2 sequences are SGHRS and YFSETQ. This chain's CDR3 is CASSLGDREDTGELFF. DNA of the CDR3: TGCGCCAGCAGCTTGGGGGACAGGGAGGACACCGGGGAGCTGTTTTTT.

The CDR3 DNA reads TGTGCCAGCAGCTTCGCGACAGGTGGGGATACGCAGTATTTT. Translated: CASSFATGGDTQYF. This sequence joins TRBV6-5 and TRBJ2-3, with D possibly matching TRBD1 (6 bases). The CDR3 runs to 14 residues. Per the germline V gene, CDR1 is MNHEY and CDR2 is SVGAGI. Trimming removed 6 bases at V and 6 bases at J, with 16 bases between.

The chain combines TRBV7-3 with TRBJ2-3, with 10 nucleotides matching TRBD2. Per the germline V gene, CDR1 is SGHTA and CDR2 is FQGTGA. This CDR3 comprises 17 residues. V dropped 0 bases and J dropped 2; count of bases not matched to a gene: 5. CDR3 amino acids: CASSLTSGRGTTDTQYF. DNA of the CDR3: TGTGCCAGCAGCTTAACAAGCGGGAGGGGTACCACAGATACGCAGTATTTT.

This clone has only a few counts. This sequence joins TRBV7-8 and TRBJ1-5, with TRBD1 as a possible D gene (5 bases). The CDR3 has 14 amino acids. In germline, CDR1 is SGHVS, CDR2 FQNEAQ. Trimming removed 0 bases at V and 7 bases at J, with 10 bases between. The chain's CDR3 is CASSLAGRTQPQHF. DNA of the CDR3: TGTGCCAGCAGCTTAGCCGGACGGACACAGCCCCAGCATTTT.

The chain has TRBV11-3 and TRBJ2-2, with D possibly TRBD2 on 6 matching bases. This CDR3 region has 13 residues. V was shortened by 0 bases and J by 8 bases, with 7 bases between the two germline ends. Germline V gene sequence: CDR1 SGHNT, CDR2 YENEEA. Here the CDR3 reads CASSLDAGGELFF. CDR3 coding DNA: TGTGCCAGCAGCTTAGATGCGGGGGGGGAGCTGTTTTTT.

This clone was seen a few times. The V call is TRBV4-2, the J call TRBJ1-4, with TRBD1 identical over 7 bases. CDR3 length: 14 residues. J lost 13 bases, V lost 3 bases, and 11 bases had no gene match. The germline V gene encodes CDR1 LGHNA and CDR2 YNFKEQ. CDR3 region: CASSQTTGAGGLFF. In DNA form, the CDR3 reads TGTGCCAGCAGCCAGACCACAGGGGCTGGGGGACTGTTTTTT.

J is TRBJ2-3 and V is TRBV5-1; 7 bases agree with TRBD1. The germline V gene has CDR1 SGHRS and CDR2 YFSETQ. Losses at the gene ends were 3 bases for V and 4 bases for J; bases not matched to a gene: 11. The CDR3 totals 16 residues. The CDR3, as DNA: TGCGCCAGCAGCTCCCCACAGGGGTTTTTATCAGATACGCAGTATTTT. Translation gives CASSSPQGFLSDTQYF. Combining the CDR3 with reference TRBV5-1 and TRBJ2-3 gives the whole variable domain KAGVTQTPRYLIKTRGQQVTLSCSPISGHRSVSWYQQTPGQGLQFLFEYFSETQRNKGNFPGRFSGRQFSNSRSEMNVSTLELGDSALYLCASSSPQGFLSDTQYFGPGTRLTVL.

The V gene is TRBV27, the J gene TRBJ2-1; 14 positions agree with TRBD2. Looked up from germline, CDR1 is MNHEY and CDR2 is SMNVEV (reference sequence). V dropped 3 bases and J dropped 7; count of bases not matched to a gene: 11. This CDR3 is 18 amino acids long. This CDR3 is CASSLRYRLAGGHNEQFF. The CDR3 DNA sequence: TGTGCCAGCAGTTTGAGATATCGACTAGCGGGGGGGCATAATGAGCAGTTCTTC.

In the case of this clone: This sample includes further DNA sequences coding for the same CDR3. The genes are TRBV28 and TRBJ1-2, with D unclear. V shed 4 bases and J shed 5 bases, with 5 bases lying between them. This CDR3 region has 11 residues. Germline V gene lookup returns CDR1 MDHEN and CDR2 SYDVKM. Written as DNA, the CDR3 is TGTGCCAGCAGTTCGGGGTATGGCTACACCTTC. It encodes CASSSGYGYTF.

The CDR3 coding sequence is TGTGCCAGCAGCTTACGGGGGACGGTTCAGCCCCAGCATTTT. As protein: CASSLRGTVQPQHF. The V call is TRBV7-2, the J call TRBJ1-5; D may be TRBD1 (5 bases). This CDR3 has 14 amino acids. With 2 bases removed from V and 6 bases from J, the gap between germline ends came to 11 bases. Germline values: CDR1 SGHTA, CDR2 FQGNSA.